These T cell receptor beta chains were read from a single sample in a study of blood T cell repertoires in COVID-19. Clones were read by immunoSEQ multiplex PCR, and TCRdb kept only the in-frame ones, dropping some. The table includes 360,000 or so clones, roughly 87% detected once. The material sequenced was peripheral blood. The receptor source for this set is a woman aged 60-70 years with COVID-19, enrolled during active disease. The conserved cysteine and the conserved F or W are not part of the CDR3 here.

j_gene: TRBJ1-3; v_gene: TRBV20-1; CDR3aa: SASDRAGNTIY
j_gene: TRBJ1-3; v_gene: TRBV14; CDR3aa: ASSQESSSGNTIY
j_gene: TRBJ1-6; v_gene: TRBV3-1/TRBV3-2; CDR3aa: ASEPGQHNSPLH
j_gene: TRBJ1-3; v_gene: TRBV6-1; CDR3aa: ATRGGGTGNTIY
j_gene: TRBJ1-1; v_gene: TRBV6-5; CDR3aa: ASNLVPAATEAF
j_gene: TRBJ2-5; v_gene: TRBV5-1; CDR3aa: ASSLPRTGLETQY
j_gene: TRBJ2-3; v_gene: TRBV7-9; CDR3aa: ASSLTSGGADTQY
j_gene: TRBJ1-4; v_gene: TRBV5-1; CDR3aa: ASSLGTGGSELF
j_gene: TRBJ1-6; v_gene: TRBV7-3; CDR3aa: ASSLLFNSPLH
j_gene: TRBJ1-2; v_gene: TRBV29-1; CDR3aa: SVGEDYGYT
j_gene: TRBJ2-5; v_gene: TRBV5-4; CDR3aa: ASSLVDGGAKEETQY
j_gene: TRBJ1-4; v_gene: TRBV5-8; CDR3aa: ASSSNDRGQEKLF
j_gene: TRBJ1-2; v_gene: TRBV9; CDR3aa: ASSVGEVYGYT
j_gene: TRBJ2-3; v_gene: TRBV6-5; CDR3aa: ASRTGQDTDTQY
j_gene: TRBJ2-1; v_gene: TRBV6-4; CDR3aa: ASSVLAGGYNEQF
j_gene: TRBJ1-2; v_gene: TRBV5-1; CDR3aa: ASSTRTGGNYGYT
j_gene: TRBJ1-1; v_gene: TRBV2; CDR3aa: ASRADFNTEAF
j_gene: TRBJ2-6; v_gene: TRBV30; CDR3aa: AWSVLRTSSGANVLT
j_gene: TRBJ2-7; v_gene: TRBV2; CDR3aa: ASSEIREPYEQY
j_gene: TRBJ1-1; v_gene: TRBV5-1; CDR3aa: ASSLAGGESTEAF
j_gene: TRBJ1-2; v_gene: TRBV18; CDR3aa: ASSQLPRGGGYT
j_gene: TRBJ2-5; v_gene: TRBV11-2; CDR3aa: ASSLVAHSGWQETQY
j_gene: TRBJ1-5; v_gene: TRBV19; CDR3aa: ASRKGQYQPQH
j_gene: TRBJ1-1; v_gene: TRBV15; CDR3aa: ATSTNRNTEAF
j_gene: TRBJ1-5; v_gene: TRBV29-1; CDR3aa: SVRDNLDQPQH
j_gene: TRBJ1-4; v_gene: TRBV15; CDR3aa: ATSRPGDEKLF
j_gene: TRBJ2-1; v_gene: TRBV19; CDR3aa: ASSIRGAGAGDEQF
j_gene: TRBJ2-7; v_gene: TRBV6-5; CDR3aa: AGRPSGGAYEQY
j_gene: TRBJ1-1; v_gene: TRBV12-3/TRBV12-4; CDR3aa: ASHLQGNTEAF
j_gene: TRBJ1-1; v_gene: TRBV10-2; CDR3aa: ASSESALGEAF
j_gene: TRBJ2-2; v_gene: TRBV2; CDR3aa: ASSDPQGLLTGELF
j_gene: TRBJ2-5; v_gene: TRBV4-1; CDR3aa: ASSQEVASGGGYQETQY
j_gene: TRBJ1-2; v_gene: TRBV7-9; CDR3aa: ASSFLGVNGYT
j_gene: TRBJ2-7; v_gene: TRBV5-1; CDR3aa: ASSLVGQGAYEQY
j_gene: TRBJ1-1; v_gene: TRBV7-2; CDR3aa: ASSPTGGSTEAF
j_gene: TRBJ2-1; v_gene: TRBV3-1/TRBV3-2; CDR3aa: ASSQRGGAYNEQF
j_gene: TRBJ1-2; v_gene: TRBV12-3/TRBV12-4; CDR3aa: ASRISDSGYT
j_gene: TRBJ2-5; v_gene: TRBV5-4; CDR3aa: ASSLSGGSQETQY
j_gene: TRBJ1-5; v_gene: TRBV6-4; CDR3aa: ASIRDRTSTANQPQH
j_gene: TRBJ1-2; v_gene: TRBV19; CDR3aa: ASSAQGRGNYGYT
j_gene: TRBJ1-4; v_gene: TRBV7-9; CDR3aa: ASSSNRATNEKLF
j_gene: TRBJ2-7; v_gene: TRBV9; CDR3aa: ASSPWPQSYEQY
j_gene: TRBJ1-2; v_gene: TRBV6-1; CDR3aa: ASSEARANYGYT
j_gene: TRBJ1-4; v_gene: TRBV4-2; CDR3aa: ASSQEGGQGGEKLF